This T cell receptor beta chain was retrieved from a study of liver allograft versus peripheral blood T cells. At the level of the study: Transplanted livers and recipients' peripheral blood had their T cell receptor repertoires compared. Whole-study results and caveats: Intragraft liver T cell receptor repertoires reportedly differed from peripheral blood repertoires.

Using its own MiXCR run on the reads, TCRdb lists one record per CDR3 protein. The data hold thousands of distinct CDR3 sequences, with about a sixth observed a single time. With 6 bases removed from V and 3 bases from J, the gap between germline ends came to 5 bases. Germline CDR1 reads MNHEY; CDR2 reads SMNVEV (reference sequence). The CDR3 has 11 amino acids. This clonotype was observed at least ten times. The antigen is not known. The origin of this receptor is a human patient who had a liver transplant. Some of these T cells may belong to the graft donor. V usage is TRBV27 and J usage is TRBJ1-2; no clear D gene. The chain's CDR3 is CASRGYYGYTF. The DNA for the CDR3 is TGTGCCAGCAGGGGGTACTATGGCTACACCTTC.